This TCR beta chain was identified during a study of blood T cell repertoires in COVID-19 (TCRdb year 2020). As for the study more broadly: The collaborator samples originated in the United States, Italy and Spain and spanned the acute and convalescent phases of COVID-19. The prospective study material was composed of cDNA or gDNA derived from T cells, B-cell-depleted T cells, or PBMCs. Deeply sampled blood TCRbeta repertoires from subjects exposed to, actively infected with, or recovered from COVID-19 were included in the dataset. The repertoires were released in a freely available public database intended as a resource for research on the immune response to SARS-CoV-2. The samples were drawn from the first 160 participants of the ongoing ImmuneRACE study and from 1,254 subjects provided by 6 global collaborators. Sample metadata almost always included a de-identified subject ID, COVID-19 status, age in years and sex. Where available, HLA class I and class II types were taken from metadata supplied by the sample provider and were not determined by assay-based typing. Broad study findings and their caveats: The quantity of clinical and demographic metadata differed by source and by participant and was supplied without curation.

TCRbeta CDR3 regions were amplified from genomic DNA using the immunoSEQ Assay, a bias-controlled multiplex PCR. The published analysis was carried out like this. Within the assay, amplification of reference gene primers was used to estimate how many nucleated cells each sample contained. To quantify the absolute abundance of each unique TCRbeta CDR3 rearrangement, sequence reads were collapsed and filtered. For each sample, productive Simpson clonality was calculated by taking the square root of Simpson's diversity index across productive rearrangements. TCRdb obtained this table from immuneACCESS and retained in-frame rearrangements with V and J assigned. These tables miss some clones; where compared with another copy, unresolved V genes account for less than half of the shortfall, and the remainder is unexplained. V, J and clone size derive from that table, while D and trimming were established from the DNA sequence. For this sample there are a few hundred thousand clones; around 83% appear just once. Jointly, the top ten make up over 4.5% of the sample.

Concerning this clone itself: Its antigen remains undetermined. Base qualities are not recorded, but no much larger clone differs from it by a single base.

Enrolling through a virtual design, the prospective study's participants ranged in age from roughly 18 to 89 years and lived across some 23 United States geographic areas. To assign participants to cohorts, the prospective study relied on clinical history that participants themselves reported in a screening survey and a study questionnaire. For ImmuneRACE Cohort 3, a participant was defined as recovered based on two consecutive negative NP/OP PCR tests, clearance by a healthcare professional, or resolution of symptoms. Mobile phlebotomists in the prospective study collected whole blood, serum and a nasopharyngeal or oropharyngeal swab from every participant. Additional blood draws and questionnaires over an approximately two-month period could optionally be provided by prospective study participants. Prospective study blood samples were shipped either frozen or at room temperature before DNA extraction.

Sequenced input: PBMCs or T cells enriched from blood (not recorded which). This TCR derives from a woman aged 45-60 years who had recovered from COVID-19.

The CDR3 region: CASSRPPGQIAKNIQYF. The sequence in DNA is TGTGCCAGCAGTCGGCCTCCGGGTCAAATAGCCAAAAACATTCAGTACTTC. This chain is built from TRBV6-6 and TRBJ2-4; the D gene cannot be named for sure. From the germline V gene (reference sequence), CDR1 is MNHNY and CDR2 is SVGAGI. The junction carries 17 bases between V and J, which are trimmed by 5 bases and 0 bases respectively. Its CDR3 holds 17 amino acids, cysteine through phenylalanine. Only the CDR3 DNA is retained, 51 bases long and in frame from the first base.